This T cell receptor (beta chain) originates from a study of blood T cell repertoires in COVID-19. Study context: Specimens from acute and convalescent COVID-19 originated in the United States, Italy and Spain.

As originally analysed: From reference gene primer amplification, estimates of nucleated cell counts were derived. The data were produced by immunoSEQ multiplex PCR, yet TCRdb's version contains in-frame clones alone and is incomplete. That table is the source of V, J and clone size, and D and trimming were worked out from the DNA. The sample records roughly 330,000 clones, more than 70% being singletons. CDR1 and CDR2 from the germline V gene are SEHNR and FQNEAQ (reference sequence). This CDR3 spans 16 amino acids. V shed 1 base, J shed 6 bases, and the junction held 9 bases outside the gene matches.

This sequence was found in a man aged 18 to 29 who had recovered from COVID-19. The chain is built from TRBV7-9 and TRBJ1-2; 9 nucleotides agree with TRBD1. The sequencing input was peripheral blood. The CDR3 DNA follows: TGTGCCAGCAGCTTAGAAGGGACAGGGAGATCAGATGGCTACACCTTC. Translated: CASSLEGTGRSDGYTF.